These 7 T cell receptor beta chains were sequenced from one sample in a study of shared clonotypes between healthy human individuals. Terminally differentiated effector memory CD45RA+ cells were excluded from the naive CD8 cells, which were CD45RO-negative and positively selected for CCR7. Libraries were prepared by immunoSEQ multiplex PCR; TCRdb keeps only in-frame clonotypes and omits some of them. The sample has fewer than 700,000 clones, 95% seen once. The sample taken for sequencing was naive CD8+ T cells sorted from blood. The receptor set was obtained from a woman younger than 45 in good health.

V is TRBV6-1 and J is TRBJ2-7, with D perhaps matching TRBD1 (5 bases). The CDR3 loop spans 13 amino acids. Trimming pared 6 bases from V and 2 bases from J, leaving 11 bases between. Germline CDR1 MNHNS, CDR2 SASEGT. The CDR3 DNA is TGTGCCAGCAGCCTGACAGTAACCTACGAGCAGTACTTC. It codes for CASSLTVTYEQYF.

This clone was recorded only once. The chain combines TRBV25-1 with TRBJ2-7; D tentatively fits TRBD1 or TRBD2 (5 bases each). Germline CDR1 and CDR2: MGHDK and SYGVNS. Trimming stripped 2 bases from V and 2 bases from J, with 19 bases between. The CDR3 length is 17 residues. This chain's CDR3 is CASSEVINRDGAYEQYF. In nucleotides, the CDR3 is TGTGCCAGCAGTGAAGTAATCAACCGGGACGGTGCCTACGAGCAGTACTTC.

The chain joins TRBV27 to TRBJ2-7; D is unclear. V lost 2 bases, J lost 4 bases, and 12 bases lay in between. Germline CDR1 reads MNHEY; CDR2 reads SMNVEV (reference sequence). The CDR3 is made up of 14 amino acids. The CDR3 region is CASSLAGPNYEQYF. DNA for the CDR3: TGTGCCAGCAGTTTAGCAGGACCTAATTACGAGCAGTACTTC.

This chain uses TRBV27 with TRBJ2-7; D is unclear. The ends were cut back, 5 bases at V and 2 bases at J, with 13 bases in the middle. Germline CDR1 is MNHEY and CDR2 is SMNVEV (reference sequence). The CDR3 is 14 amino acids. The CDR3 DNA reads as TGTGCCAGCAGTCCTCAACCCCTAACCTACGAGCAGTACTTC. Translated: CASSPQPLTYEQYF.

This clone was detected a few times. This chain links TRBV21-1 with TRBJ1-1; the D call in the table, TRBD1, was not verified against the DNA. TRBV21-1 corresponds to a pseudogene. The CDR3 sequence is 18 residues long. This CDR3 reads CASSISGTGGRGCTEAFF. CDR3 bases: TGTGCCAGCAGCATTTCCGGGACAGGGGGCAGGGGGTGTACTGAAGCTTTCTTT.

The chain has TRBV4-1 and TRBJ2-3, with a weak D call TRBD1 (5 bases). From germline, CDR1 is MGHRA and CDR2 YSYEKL. V lost 3 bases and J lost 5, with 12 bases in between. CDR3 size: 14 residues. The CDR3 here is CASSHQGLLDTQYF. CDR3 nucleotide sequence: TGCGCCAGCAGCCACCAGGGCCTCCTAGATACGCAGTATTTT.

Turning to this clone: Its ends do not fully match the called genes, so a read error is possible. Other DNA sequences of this sample code for an identical CDR3. The chain combines TRBV27 with TRBJ2-3; TRBD1 matches 7 bases. The CDR3 totals 16 residues. From germline, CDR1 is MNHEY and CDR2 SMNVEV (reference sequence). This CDR3 reads CASSSVPGQGTDTQYF. The CDR3 bases are TGCGCCAGCAGCTCCGTTCCCGGACAGGGCACAGATACGCAGTATTTT.